This T cell receptor beta chain derives from a study of shared clonotypes between healthy human individuals. Study context: A donor's plate count was three for CD4 naive and three for CD4 memory; CD8 naive had two and CD8 memory one.

Assay used: immunoSEQ multiplex PCR; TCRdb lists only in-frame clones, some missing. The data hold about 1.5 million clones, with 95% to 99% observed a single time. The CDR3 loop spans 14 amino acids. V gave up 5 bases and J gave up 0 bases, with 11 bases separating them. Germline V gene data show CDR1 as MNHEY and CDR2 as SVGAGI. What was sequenced was naive CD4+ T cells sorted from blood. Subset here: CD45RA+ positively selected. The V and J genes are TRBV6-5 and TRBJ2-7; D is possibly TRBD2 (6 bases). This sequence was found in a young man in good health. DNA for the CDR3: TGTGCCAGCAGTCGGGACTTCAGCTCCTACGAGCAGTACTTC. It encodes CASSRDFSSYEQYF.